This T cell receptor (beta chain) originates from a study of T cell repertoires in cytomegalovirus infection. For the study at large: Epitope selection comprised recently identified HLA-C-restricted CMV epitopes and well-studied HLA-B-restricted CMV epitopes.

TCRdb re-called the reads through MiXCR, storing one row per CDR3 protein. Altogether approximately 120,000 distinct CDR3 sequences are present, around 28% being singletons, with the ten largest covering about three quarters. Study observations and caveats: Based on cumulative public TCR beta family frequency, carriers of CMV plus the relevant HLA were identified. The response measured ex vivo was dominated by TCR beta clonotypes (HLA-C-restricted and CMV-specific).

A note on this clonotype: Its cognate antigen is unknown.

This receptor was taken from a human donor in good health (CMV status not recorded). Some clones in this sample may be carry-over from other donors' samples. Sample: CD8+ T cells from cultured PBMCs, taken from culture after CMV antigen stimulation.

CDR3 sequence: CASSMGPISYNEQFF. The CDR3 nucleotides read TGTGCCAGTAGTATGGGCCCTATCTCCTACAATGAGCAGTTCTTC. The gene calls are TRBV19 and TRBJ2-1; no firm D call. CDR3 length: 15 residues. Germline V gene data show CDR1 as LNHDA and CDR2 as SQIVND (reference sequence). V was pared by 3 bases and J by 0 bases, with 9 bases between.